This T cell receptor (beta chain) was documented in a study of blood T cell repertoires in COVID-19. Cohort allocation depended upon clinical history that participants reported. The study counted Cohort 3 donors as recovered given two negative PCRs, clearance, or symptom resolution. As originally analysed: From reference gene primer amplification, estimates of nucleated cell counts were derived. TCRdb keeps only in-frame clones here, not all; method: immunoSEQ multiplex PCR. The V and J calls and the clone size are those of that table, but D and trimming were determined from the DNA. The sample contains about 300,000 clones, around 90% of which appear only once. This clonotype was sampled from a woman aged 25 to 39 who had recovered from COVID-19. Sequenced input: PBMCs or T cells enriched from blood (not recorded which).

The CDR3: CASSKPDLTSTDTQYF. For the CDR3, the DNA is TGTGCCAGCAGTAAACCCGACTTGACTAGCACAGATACGCAGTATTTT. The chain combines TRBV28 with TRBJ2-3; D is unresolved. The germline CDR1 and CDR2 sequences are MDHEN and SYDVKM. V dropped 5 bases and J dropped 0 bases, with 15 bases sitting between them. The CDR3 is 16 residues long.